This paragraph reports one TCR beta chain. Profiled with immunoSEQ multiplex PCR; TCRdb holds only in-frame clones, not every one. The repertoire includes approximately 44,000 clones, around 90% of them detected once, and roughly 0.5% sits in the top ten. This specimen comes from a study of T cell changes during pregnancy in multiple sclerosis. This receptor was obtained from a female donor with multiple sclerosis, enrolled in a pregnancy study. Sequencing was performed on CD4+ T cells from peripheral blood mononuclear cells, taken in the third trimester of pregnancy.

CDR3 bases: TGTGCCAGCAGTGAATTCGAGGGGGCCAGGGAGACCCAGTACTTC. Protein: CASSEFEGARETQYF. The chain is built from TRBV25-1 and TRBJ2-5, with TRBD1 matching 7 bases. Germline-derived CDR1 and CDR2 are MGHDK and SYGVNS. The junction had 7 bases not matched to a gene; V was cut back by 1 base and J by 5 bases. This CDR3 has 15 amino acids.